This entry describes one T cell receptor (beta chain). This clonotype has at least ten counts. Its antigen specificity is not known. Qualities for individual bases were not recorded, and no much larger clone is one base off. The data were taken from a study of neurological immune-mediated disorders (dated 2019 in TCRdb). Describing the broader study: Among the 34 multiple sclerosis patients, relapsing-remitting MS accounted for some 30 and secondary progressive MS accounted for 3. Using UMI-based sequencing, the study compared peripheral blood TCR-beta repertoires from patients with HTLV-I-associated myelopathy (HAM/TSP), patients with multiple sclerosis, and healthy controls. Alongside PBMC samples, the set of some 98 TCR-beta libraries contained longitudinal samples, technical triplicates, and paired CD4+ and CD8+ T-cell subsets that had been sorted. The cohort was made up of 65 to 75 subjects, consisting of around 14 HAM/TSP patients, around 35 multiple sclerosis patients and roughly 20 healthy controls. The paper as a whole reports these results and caveats: No association of the MS cluster with clinical or MRI features was observed, and the need for larger cohorts was stated by the authors. In phylogenetic analysis, the repertoires of 18 of 34 MS patients grouped into a cluster of related CDR3 sequences, which suggests a possible signature at the repertoire level. TCR clonal expansion was highest in HAM/TSP patients and lowest in MS patients, with MS patients falling below even healthy controls. Across subjects, expanded clones never shared an identical CDR3 amino acid sequence, which suggests that the TCR-beta repertoires in every group were private.

cDNA was synthesized by template-switch 5'RACE using a primer with a 10-nucleotide random unique molecular identifier that tagged each TCR transcript. Every sequencing run yielded over 200 million TCR-beta sequences covering 15-18 subjects. The RNeasy kit was used for extraction of total RNA. TCR-beta VDJ regions were amplified with primers for the TCR constant region and the 5'RACE anchor, using the KAPA Real-time Library Amplification kit. A first PCR added sample indexes and Illumina adaptors, and a second PCR then raised library yield. The roughly 650 bp TCR product was size-selected on a 2% E-gel SizeSelection system after Ampure bead purification. Before pooling, library quality was checked on a Bioanalyzer, concentration was measured with Qubit, and libraries were quantified with the Kapa Library Quantification kit. Paired-end 2 x 150 bp sequencing of the libraries was performed on an Illumina HiSeq 2500. To increase sequence diversity, roughly 23-30% phiX was spiked into each library pool. In the source study's methods: The quality-filtered reads were processed with the UMI-based MiGEC pipeline, whose error correction step removed more than 80% of the raw TCR sequences. IMGT germline references were used for aligning VDJ genes, and each clonotype was defined as a unique CDR3 amino acid sequence together with its V-J genes. Clonal expansion, Shannon diversity, and CDR3 relatedness (CalcPairwiseDistances, ClusterSamples) were evaluated with VDJtools, and phylogenetic trees were built with CLCbio workbench. Clones with at least 8 unique UMIs were defined as expanded, with this threshold being based on coefficient-of-variation modelling across technical triplicates. TCRdb ran its own pipeline on the public reads, namely fastp trimming at Q25 and MiXCR clone calling, and kept in-frame beta chains. Each entry merges the rows of one CDR3 protein and shows their most common DNA and genes. V and J calls and clone size were set by TCRdb, not the authors. In this sample the table shows some 120,000 distinct CDR3 sequences, 3.2% of which occur a single time. The leading ten clones occupy 1% to 1.5% of the sample.

The CDR3 contains 14 residues, cysteine and phenylalanine counted. Of the read, only the CDR3 DNA is kept; its 42 bases are in frame from base 1. The germline V end is reduced by 6 bases and the J end by 9 bases; junction bases left unmatched: 10. Unsorted PBMC libraries were generated from 2 million PBMCs stored in RNAlater at -80 °C until RNA extraction. The multiple sclerosis patients were enrolled in a US clinical protocol that evaluated disease progression with magnetic resonance imaging. Peripheral blood was subjected to Ficoll-Hypaque density gradient centrifugation to isolate PBMCs, which were then cryopreserved in liquid nitrogen.

The V gene is TRBV12-3 or TRBV12-4 and the J gene is TRBJ2-1; 8 nucleotides in the junction match TRBD1. The sequenced sample consisted of PBMCs. The receptor's source is a woman aged 25 to 39 with multiple sclerosis. Read as DNA, the sequence is TGTGCCAGCAGGTCACTGGACAGGGTGGGTGAGCAGTTCTTC. The translation is CASRSLDRVGEQFF.